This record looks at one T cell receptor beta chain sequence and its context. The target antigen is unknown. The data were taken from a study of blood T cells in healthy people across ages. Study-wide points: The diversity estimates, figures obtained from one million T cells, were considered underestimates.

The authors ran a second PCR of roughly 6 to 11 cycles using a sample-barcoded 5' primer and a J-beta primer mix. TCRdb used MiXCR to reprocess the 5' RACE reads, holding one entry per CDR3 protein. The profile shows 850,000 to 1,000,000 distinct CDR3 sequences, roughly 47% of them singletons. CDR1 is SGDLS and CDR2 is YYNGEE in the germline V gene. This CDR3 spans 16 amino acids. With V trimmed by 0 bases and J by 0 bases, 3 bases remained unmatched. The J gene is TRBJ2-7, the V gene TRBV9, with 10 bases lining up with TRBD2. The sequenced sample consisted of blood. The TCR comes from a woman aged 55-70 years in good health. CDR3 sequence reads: CASSVEASGSSYEQYF. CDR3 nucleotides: TGTGCCAGCAGCGTAGAGGCTAGCGGGAGCTCCTACGAGCAGTACTTC.